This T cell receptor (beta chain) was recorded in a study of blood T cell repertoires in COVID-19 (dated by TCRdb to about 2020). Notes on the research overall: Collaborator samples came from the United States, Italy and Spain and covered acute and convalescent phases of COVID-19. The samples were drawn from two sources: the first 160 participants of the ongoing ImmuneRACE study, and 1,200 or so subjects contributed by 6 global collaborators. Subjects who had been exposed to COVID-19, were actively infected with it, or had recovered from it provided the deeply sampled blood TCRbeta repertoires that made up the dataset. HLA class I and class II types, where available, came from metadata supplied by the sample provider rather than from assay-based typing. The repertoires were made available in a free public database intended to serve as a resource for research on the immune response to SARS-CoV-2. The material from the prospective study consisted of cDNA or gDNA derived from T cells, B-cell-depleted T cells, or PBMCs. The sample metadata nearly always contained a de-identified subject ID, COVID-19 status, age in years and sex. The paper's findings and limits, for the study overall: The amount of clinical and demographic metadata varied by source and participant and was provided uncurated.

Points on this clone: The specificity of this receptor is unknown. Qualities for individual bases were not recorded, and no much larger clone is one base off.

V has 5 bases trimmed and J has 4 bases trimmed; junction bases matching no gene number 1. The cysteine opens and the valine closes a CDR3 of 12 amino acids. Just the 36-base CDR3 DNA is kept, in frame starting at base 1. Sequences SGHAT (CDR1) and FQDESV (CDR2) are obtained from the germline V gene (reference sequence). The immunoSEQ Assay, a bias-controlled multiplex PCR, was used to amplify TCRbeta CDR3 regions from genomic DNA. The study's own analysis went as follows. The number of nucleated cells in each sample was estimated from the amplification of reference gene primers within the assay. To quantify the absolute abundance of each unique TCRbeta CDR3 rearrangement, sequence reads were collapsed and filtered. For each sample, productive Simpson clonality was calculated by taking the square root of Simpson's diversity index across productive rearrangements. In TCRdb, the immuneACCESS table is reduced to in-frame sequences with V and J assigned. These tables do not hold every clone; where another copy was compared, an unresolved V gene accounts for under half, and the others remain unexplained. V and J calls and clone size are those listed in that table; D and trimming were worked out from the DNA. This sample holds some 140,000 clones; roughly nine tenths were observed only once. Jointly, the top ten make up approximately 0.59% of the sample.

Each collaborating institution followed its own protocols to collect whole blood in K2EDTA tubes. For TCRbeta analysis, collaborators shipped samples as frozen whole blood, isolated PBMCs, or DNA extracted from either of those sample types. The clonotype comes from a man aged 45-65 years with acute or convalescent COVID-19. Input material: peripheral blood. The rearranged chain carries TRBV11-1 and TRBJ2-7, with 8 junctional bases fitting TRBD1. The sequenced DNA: TGTGCCAGCAGCCGGACAGGGTACGAGCAGTACGTC. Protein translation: CASSRTGYEQYV.